This T cell receptor beta chain was recorded in a study of response to subunit inactivated influenza vaccine (dated by TCRdb to the late 2010s). Broadly, across the study: To follow how T cells responded to a trivalent subunit inactivated influenza vaccine, the researchers relied on deep quantitative profiling of the T cell receptor repertoire.

The CDR1 and CDR2 encoded by the germline V gene are MDHEN and SYDVKM. The cysteine opens and the phenylalanine closes a CDR3 of 13 amino acids. Only the CDR3 portion is preserved as DNA: 39 bases, with reading frame beginning at the first base. Trimming costs V 10 bases and J 0 bases, and their ends lie 11 bases apart. The library was made by RT-PCR. The data were produced on an Illumina HiSeq 2500. The public reads were quality trimmed at Q25 with fastp and then assembled into clones with MiXCR by TCRdb, keeping productive beta chains. CDR3 protein sequences are deduplicated, and each keeps its most common genes and DNA. For this sample there are about 190,000 distinct CDR3 sequences; approximately 14% appear just once. The biggest ten clones account for roughly 26% of the sample. Points the paper makes about the study in general: The authors suggested that each seasonal influenza vaccination may recruit only a limited number of new T cells.

This clonotype was counted only a few times. Its binding antigen is unknown. No base quality information exists; no much larger clone differs at one position. The V gene is TRBV28 and the J gene is TRBJ2-3, with an unclear D gene assignment. The source is a man between 45 and 60 years old who received an inactivated influenza vaccine. Donor details come from another sample of the same person, matched by shared clones. The material sequenced was CD8+ T cells sorted from PBMCs, taken 4 to 6 days after vaccination. The CDR3 here reads CATISTSTDTQYF. The DNA sequence is TGTGCCACCATTTCAACTAGCACAGATACGCAGTATTTT. The full variable domain, with segments outside the CDR3 supplied by the reference TRBV28 and TRBJ2-3 proteins, appears as DVKVTQSSRYLVKRTGEKVFLECVQDMDHENMFWYRQDPGLGLRLIYFSYDVKMKEKGDIPEGYSVSREKKERFSLILESASTNQTSMYLCATISTSTDTQYFGPGTRLTVL.